One and the same sample provided the 11 T cell receptor beta chains below, sequenced in a study of tumor and adjacent non-tumor tissue in lung cancer. This sample's RNA came from whole unsorted tissue. A modified ARM-PCR protocol with three rounds of nested PCR amplified TCRbeta. MiXCR, applied by TCRdb to the multiplex PCR reads, yields one record per CDR3 protein. This table has just over 200,000 distinct CDR3 sequences, roughly 70% appearing once. Sequenced material: lung tumor tissue. The origin of the receptors is a man aged 55 to 70 with non-small cell lung cancer.

This clonotype was found once. The chain carries TRBV6-5 and TRBJ2-5; the D is unclear. Germline-derived CDR1 and CDR2 are MNHEY and SVGAGI. This CDR3 region has 13 residues. Trimming cost V 8 bases and J 14 bases, with 24 bases left between them. Here the CDR3 DNA reads TGTGCCAGCCGTGGGCTCTCCCAAGAGACACACTACTTC. Translated: CASRGLSQETHYF.

This clonotype was detected once. Sequence at one end of the junction differs from germline and may be a read error. The chain has TRBV11-3 and TRBJ1-1; no definite D call. The CDR3 runs 13 residues. Per the germline V gene, CDR1 is SGHNT and CDR2 is YENEEA. CDR3 coding DNA: TGCGCTAGCACCGTGCAGGCGGGGACTGAAGCTTTCTTT. Protein sequence: CASTVQAGTEAFF.

Concerning this clonotype itself: At one of its ends the junction is not consistent with the germline gene, which may arise from a read error. CDR3 DNA: TGTGCCACCATTGATCCCGGGACTAGCGATAACCATGAGCAGTTCTTC. Its protein product is CATIDPGTSDNHEQFF. The rearrangement uses TRBV24-1 and TRBJ2-1; 10 positions agree with TRBD2. Per the germline V gene, CDR1 is KGHDR and CDR2 is SFDVKD. The CDR3 totals 16 residues.

With respect to this clonotype: The junction departs from germline at one end; a sequencing error may be responsible. CDR3 bases: TGCAGCATTGACCCTCAGACAAACTATGGCTACACATTC. Translated: CSIDPQTNYGYTF. This rearrangement joins TRBV29-1 to TRBJ1-2; D uncertain. The CDR3 spans 13 residues. Germline V gene data show CDR1 as SQVTM and CDR2 as ANQGSEA.

Turning to this clonotype: One junction end does not reproduce the germline sequence, and a read error may be involved. The J gene is TRBJ2-7, the V gene TRBV20-1; 8 bases are a match to TRBD1. CDR1 and CDR2 (germline): DFQATT, SNEGSKA (reference sequence). This CDR3 is built from 14 residues. The chain's CDR3 is CSATGGRGAYEQYF. As DNA, the CDR3 is TGCAGTGCTACAGGGGGCAGAGGGGCCTACGAGCAGTATTTC.

This chain joins TRBV11-3 and TRBJ1-2; D might be TRBD1 (6 bases). Trimming left V 4 bases short and J 7 bases short, with 19 bases between. CDR3 length: 15 residues. Germline lookup yields CDR1 SGHNT and CDR2 YENEEA. The CDR3 loop reads CASSSNSPRGIGYTF. As DNA, the CDR3 is TGTGCCAGCAGCTCTAACAGCCCCAGGGGTATTGGCTACACCTTC.

As regards this clonotype: Its ends do not fully match the called genes, so a read error is possible. DNA for the CDR3: TGTGCCAGCAACTTGGGTGGGACCTCGTCCTACGAGCAGTACTTC. This encodes CASNLGGTSSYEQYF. This chain uses TRBV5-4 with TRBJ2-7; D may correspond to TRBD1 or TRBD2 (5 bases each). Germline V gene lookup returns CDR1 SGHNT and CDR2 YYREEE (reference sequence). This CDR3 has 15 amino acids.

For this clonotype: One junction end disagrees with the germline gene, perhaps due to a read error. The chain has TRBV4-1 and TRBJ2-2; D unresolved. Germline values: CDR1 MGHRA, CDR2 YSYEKL. There are 16 residues in the CDR3. CDR3 protein: CASSQAIIGAFVELFF. In DNA, the CDR3 is TGTGCCAGCAGCCAAGCGATCATTGGTGCTTTCGTGGAGCTGTTTTTT.

As concerns this clonotype: Being one base from a much bigger clone, this may be a read error. The chain has TRBV20-1 and TRBJ2-7, with D maybe TRBD1 (5 bases). The CDR3 contains 14 residues. The germline V gene encodes CDR1 DFQATT and CDR2 SNEGSKA (reference sequence). The germline V and J ends were trimmed by 6 bases and 3 bases, with 18 bases remaining between them. This chain's CDR3 is CSAARQGFYYEQYF. CDR3 bases: TGCAGTGCCGCGAGGCAGGGCTTCTACTACGAGCAGTACTTC.

Only a few counts were recorded for this clonotype. The junction and the germline gene differ at one end; a read error may be behind it. The chain combines TRBV11-3 with TRBJ2-1; D ambiguous. There are 13 residues in the CDR3. Per germline, CDR1 SGHNT and CDR2 YENEEA. The chain's CDR3 is CASSLLRVNVQFF. The CDR3 region has the DNA TGTGCCAGCAGCTTGCTAAGGGTAAATGTGCAGTTCTTC.

Remarks on this clonotype: The junction shows a germline mismatch at one end, possibly a read error. The rearrangement joins TRBV4-3 to TRBJ1-2, with D perhaps matching TRBD1 (6 bases). Germline V gives CDR1 LGHNA, CDR2 YSLEER. The CDR3 is 17 amino acids. CDR3 residues: CASSQEGHGSSDYGYTF. The CDR3 nucleotides read TGTGCCAGCAGCCAAGAGGGACATGGTTCATCGGACTATGGCTACACCTTC.